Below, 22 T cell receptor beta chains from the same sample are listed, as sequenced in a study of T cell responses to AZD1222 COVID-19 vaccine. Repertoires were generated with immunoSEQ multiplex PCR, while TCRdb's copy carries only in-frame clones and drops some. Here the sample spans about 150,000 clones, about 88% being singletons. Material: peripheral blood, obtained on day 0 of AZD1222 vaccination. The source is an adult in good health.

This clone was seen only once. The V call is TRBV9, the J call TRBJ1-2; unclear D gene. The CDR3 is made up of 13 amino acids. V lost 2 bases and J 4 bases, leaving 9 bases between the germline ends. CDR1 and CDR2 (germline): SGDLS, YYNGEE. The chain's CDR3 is CASSVGGSYGYTF. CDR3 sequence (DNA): TGTGCCAGCAGCGTGGGCGGGAGCTATGGCTACACCTTC.

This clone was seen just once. CDR3 loop: CAISESSGIAGGREQFF. As DNA, the CDR3 is TGTGCCATCAGTGAGTCGAGTGGGATAGCGGGGGGCAGGGAGCAGTTCTTC. The J gene is TRBJ2-1, the V gene TRBV10-3; TRBD2 agrees at 10 bases. Germline V gene data show CDR1 as ENHRY and CDR2 as SYGVKD. This CDR3 comprises 17 residues. Trimming at V came to 0 bases and at J to 10 bases, leaving 12 bases not matched to a gene.

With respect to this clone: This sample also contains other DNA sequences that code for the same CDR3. The CDR3 DNA reads TGTGCCAGTAGTCGGGACGGGAACACCGGGGAGCTGTTTTTT. The encoded protein is CASSRDGNTGELFF. This chain uses TRBV19 with TRBJ2-2; D is tentatively TRBD1 or TRBD2 (5 bases each). The length of the CDR3 is 14 residues. CDR1 and CDR2 (germline): LNHDA, SQIVND (reference sequence). V gave up 5 bases and J gave up 1 base, with 8 bases separating them.

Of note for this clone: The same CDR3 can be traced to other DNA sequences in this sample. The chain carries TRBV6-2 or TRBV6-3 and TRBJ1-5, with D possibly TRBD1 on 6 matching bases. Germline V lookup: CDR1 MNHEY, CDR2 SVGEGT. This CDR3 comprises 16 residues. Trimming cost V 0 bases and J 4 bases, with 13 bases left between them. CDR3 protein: CASSYSTRGGNQPQHF. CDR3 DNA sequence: TGTGCCAGCAGTTACTCTACCAGGGGAGGAAATCAGCCCCAGCATTTT.

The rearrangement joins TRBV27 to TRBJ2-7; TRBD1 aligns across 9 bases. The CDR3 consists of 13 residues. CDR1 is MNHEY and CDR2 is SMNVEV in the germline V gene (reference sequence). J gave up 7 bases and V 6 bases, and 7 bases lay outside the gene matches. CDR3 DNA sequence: TGTGCCAGCAGCCCGGACAGGGGTTGGGAGCAGTACTTC. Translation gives CASSPDRGWEQYF.

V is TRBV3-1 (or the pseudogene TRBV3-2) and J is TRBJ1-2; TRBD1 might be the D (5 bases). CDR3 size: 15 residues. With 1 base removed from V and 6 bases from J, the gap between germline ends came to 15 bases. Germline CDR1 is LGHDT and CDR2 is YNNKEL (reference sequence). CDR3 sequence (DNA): TGTGCCAGCAGCCAAGGGAGGGGAAGGTCGGATGGCTACACCTTC. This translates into CASSQGRGRSDGYTF.

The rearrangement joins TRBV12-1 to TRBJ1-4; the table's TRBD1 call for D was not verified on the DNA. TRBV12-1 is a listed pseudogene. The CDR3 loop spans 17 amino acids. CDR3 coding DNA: TGTGCCAGCAGCTTCAGGGGGGAGTTACCCACTAATGAAAAACTGTTTTTT. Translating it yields CASSFRGELPTNEKLFF.

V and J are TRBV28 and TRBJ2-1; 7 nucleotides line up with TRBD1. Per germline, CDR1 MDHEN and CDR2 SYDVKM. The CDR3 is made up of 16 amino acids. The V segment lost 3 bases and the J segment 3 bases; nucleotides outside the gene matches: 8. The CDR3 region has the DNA TGTGCCAGCAGTTTCACGGCACAGGGGCGCTACAATGAGCAGTTCTTC. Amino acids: CASSFTAQGRYNEQFF.

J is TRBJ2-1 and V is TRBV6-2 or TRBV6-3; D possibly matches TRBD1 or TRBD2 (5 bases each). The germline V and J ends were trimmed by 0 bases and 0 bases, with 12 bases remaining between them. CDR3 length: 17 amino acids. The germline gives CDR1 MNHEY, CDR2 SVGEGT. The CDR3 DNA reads TGTGCCAGCAGTTACTCCACGGGACGGATCTCCTACAATGAGCAGTTCTTC. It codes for CASSYSTGRISYNEQFF.

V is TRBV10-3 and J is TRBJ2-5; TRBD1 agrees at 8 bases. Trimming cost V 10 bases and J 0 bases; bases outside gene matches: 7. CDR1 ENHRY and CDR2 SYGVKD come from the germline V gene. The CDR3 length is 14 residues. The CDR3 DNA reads TGTGCCAGCCAGACAGGGGAAGACCAAGAGACCCAGTACTTC. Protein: CASQTGEDQETQYF.

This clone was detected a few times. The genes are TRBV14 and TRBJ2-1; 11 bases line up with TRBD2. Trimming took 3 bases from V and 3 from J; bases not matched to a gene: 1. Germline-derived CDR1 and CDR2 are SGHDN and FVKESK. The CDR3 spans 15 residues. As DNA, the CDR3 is TGTGCCAGCAGCCAGCTAGCGGGGGGCTACAATGAGCAGTTCTTC. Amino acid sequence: CASSQLAGGYNEQFF.

The CDR3: CASSQDRGPMNTEAFF. The CDR3, as DNA: TGCGCCAGCAGCCAGGACAGGGGCCCCATGAACACTGAAGCTTTCTTT. J is TRBJ1-1 and V is TRBV4-1; 9 nucleotides agree with TRBD1. This CDR3 comprises 16 residues. Germline V lookup: CDR1 MGHRA, CDR2 YSYEKL. J gave up 0 bases and V 3 bases, and 5 bases lay outside the gene matches.

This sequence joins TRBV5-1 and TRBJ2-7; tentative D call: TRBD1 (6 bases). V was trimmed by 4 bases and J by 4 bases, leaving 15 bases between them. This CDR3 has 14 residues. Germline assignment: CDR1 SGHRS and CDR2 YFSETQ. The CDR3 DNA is TGCGCCAGCAGCACATCAGGGGCGTCTTACGAGCAGTACTTC. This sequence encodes CASSTSGASYEQYF.

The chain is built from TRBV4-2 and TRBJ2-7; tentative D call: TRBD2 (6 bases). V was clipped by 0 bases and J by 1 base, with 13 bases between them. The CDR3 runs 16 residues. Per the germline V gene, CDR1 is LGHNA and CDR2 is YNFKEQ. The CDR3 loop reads CASSQELAGGSYEQYF. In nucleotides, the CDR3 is TGTGCCAGCAGCCAAGAGTTGGCTGGGGGGTCCTACGAGCAGTACTTC.

As DNA, the CDR3 is TGTGCCAGCAGCGTAGGGGCAGGGTGGGGAGAGACCCAGTACTTC. It translates to CASSVGAGWGETQYF. The chain combines TRBV9 with TRBJ2-5, with a weak D call TRBD1 (5 bases). CDR3 length equals 15 residues. With 0 bases removed from V and 4 bases from J, the gap between germline ends came to 13 bases. CDR1 is SGDLS and CDR2 is YYNGEE in the germline V gene.

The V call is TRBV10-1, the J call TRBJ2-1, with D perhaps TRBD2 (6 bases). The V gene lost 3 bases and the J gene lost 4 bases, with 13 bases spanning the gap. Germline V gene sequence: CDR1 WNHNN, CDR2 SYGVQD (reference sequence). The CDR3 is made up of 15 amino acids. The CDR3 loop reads CASSDGTGRYNEQFF. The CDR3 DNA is TGCGCCAGCAGTGACGGGACTGGTCGGTACAATGAGCAGTTCTTC.

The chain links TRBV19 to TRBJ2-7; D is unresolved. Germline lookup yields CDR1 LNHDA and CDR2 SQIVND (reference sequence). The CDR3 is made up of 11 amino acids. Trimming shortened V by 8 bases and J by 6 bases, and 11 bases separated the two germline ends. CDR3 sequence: CASALGGEQYF. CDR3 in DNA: TGTGCCAGTGCTTTGGGTGGCGAGCAGTACTTC.

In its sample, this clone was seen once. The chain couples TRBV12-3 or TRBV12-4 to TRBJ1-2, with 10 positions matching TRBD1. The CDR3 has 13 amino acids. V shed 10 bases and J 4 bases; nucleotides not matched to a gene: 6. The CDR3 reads CATYRTGGYGYTF. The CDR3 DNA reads TGTGCCACCTATAGGACAGGGGGCTATGGCTACACCTTC.

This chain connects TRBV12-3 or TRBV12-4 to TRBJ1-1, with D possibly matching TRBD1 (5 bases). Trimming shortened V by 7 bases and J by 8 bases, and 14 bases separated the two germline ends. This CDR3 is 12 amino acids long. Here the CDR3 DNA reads TGTGCCAGCACCATGGAAGGGACGGAAGCTTTCTTT. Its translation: CASTMEGTEAFF.

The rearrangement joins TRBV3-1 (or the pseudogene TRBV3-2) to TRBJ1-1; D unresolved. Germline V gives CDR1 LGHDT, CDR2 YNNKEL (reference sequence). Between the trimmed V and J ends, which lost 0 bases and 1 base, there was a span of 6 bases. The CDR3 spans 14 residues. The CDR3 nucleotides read TGTGCCAGCAGCCAAGATGCAGGGAACACTGAAGCTTTCTTT. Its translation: CASSQDAGNTEAFF.

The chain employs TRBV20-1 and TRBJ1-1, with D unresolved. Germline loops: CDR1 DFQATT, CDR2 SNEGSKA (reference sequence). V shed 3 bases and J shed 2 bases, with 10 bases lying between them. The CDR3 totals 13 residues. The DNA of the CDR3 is TGCAGTGCTAGTAGAGGAAGAAACACTGAAGCTTTCTTT. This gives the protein CSASRGRNTEAFF.

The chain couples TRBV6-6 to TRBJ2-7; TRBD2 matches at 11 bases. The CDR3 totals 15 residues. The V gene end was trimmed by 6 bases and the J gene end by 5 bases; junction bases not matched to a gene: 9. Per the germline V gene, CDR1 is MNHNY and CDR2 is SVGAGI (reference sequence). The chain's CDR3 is CASSDSGGAFNEQYF. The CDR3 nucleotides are TGTGCCAGCAGCGATAGCGGGGGGGCCTTTAACGAGCAGTACTTC.